Given below is one TCR beta chain in context. This CDR3 spans 14 amino acids. V shed 3 bases and J shed 11 bases, with 14 bases lying between them. Original processing notes: Amplification of reference gene primers provided the estimated nucleated cell counts. Sequencing was performed with immunoSEQ multiplex PCR; in TCRdb, only in-frame clones are kept and a portion is missing. For V, J and clone size, that table is used; D and trimming come from the DNA. The sample has some 140,000 clones, more than 75% seen once; the top ten hold about an eighth. The data were taken from a study of blood T cell repertoires in COVID-19. Study-wide background: Sites in the United States, Italy and Spain provided acute and convalescent COVID-19 samples. From T cells, B-cell-depleted T cells, or PBMCs came the material, which was cDNA or gDNA.

Sequencing was carried out using peripheral blood. This receptor was identified in a man of 80 years or more with acute or convalescent COVID-19. This sequence joins TRBV23-1 and TRBJ1-6, with D tentatively TRBD1 (6 bases). TRBV23-1 counts as an open reading frame of uncertain function. The CDR3 sequence: CASSHPGHQPPLHF. The CDR3 DNA is TGCGCCAGCAGTCATCCGGGACATCAGCCACCCCTCCACTTT.